Below, 22 T cell receptor beta chains from the same sample are listed, as sequenced in a study of technical replicates of blood from four donors. The data were produced by immunoSEQ multiplex PCR, yet TCRdb's version contains in-frame clones alone and is incomplete. Seen here are tens of thousands of clones, around nine tenths observed once, and the top ten hold around 5.1%. The sequencing input was PBMCs. These receptors were obtained from a human donor in good health. Some clones in this sample may be carry-over from other donors' samples.

This clone was found once. This sequence joins TRBV5-6 and TRBJ2-5; 7 nucleotides agree with TRBD1. With the DNA end fitting TRBJ2-7 better, the J assignment may be wrong. The CDR3 extends over 14 amino acids. Germline V CDR1 and CDR2: SGHDT, YYEEEE. CDR3 sequence reads: CASSYDRVTYEQYF. CDR3 in DNA: TGTGCCAGCAGCTATGACAGGGTCACCTACGAGCAGTACTTC.

This clone was found a few times. The rearrangement links TRBV19 to TRBJ1-1; 8 positions match TRBD1. The trim removed 2 bases at V and 0 bases at J, leaving 8 bases unmatched. Germline lookup yields CDR1 LNHDA and CDR2 SQIVND (reference sequence). The CDR3 covers 17 residues. The CDR3 reads CASSISPGQDMNTEAFF. DNA of the CDR3: TGTGCCAGTAGTATATCTCCGGGACAGGATATGAACACTGAAGCTTTCTTT.

The J gene is TRBJ2-7, the V gene TRBV19; 7 bases fit TRBD2. Trimming removed 0 bases from V and 2 bases from J; junction bases left unmatched: 1. The germline gives CDR1 LNHDA, CDR2 SQIVND (reference sequence). The CDR3 is made up of 14 amino acids. CDR3 residues: CASSIEAGTYEQYF. The CDR3 nucleotides read TGTGCCAGTAGTATAGAAGCGGGGACCTACGAGCAGTACTTC.

Only one count was recorded for this clone. The chain is built from TRBV5-4 and TRBJ2-1; tentatively, D is TRBD2 (6 bases). The length of the CDR3 is 15 residues. Deletions cut 4 bases from V and 0 bases from J, with 11 bases between. The germline gives CDR1 SGHNT, CDR2 YYREEE (reference sequence). The CDR3 bases are TGTGCCAGCAGCCCTACTAGCAGCTCCTACAATGAGCAGTTCTTC. It encodes CASSPTSSSYNEQFF.

This clone was picked up one time. V usage is TRBV4-2 and J usage is TRBJ2-1; 13 bases are shared with TRBD2. J was trimmed by 0 bases and V by 1 base; bases with no gene match: 9. The CDR3 has 20 residues. Germline V gene data show CDR1 as LGHNA and CDR2 as YNFKEQ. CDR3 amino acids: CASSQAPGLAGRSSYNEQFF. CDR3 DNA sequence: TGTGCCAGCAGCCAAGCTCCGGGACTAGCGGGGCGGAGCTCCTACAATGAGCAGTTCTTC.

The rearrangement links TRBV7-2 to TRBJ1-1; D is unclear. This CDR3 has 13 residues. The V gene lost 2 bases and the J gene lost 2 bases, with 6 bases spanning the gap. Germline lookup yields CDR1 SGHTA and CDR2 FQGNSA. The CDR3 loop reads CASSLYYNTEAFF. The CDR3 DNA reads as TGTGCCAGCAGCTTATATTATAACACTGAAGCTTTCTTT. The full variable domain, rest sourced from reference TRBV7-2 and TRBJ1-1, is GAGVSQSPSNKVTEKGKDVELRCDPISGHTALYWYRQSLGQGLEFLIYFQGNSAPDKSGLPSDRFSAERTGGSVSTLTIQRTQQEDSAVYLCASSLYYNTEAFFGQGTRLTVV.

This clone turned up a few times. This sequence joins TRBV27 and TRBJ2-2; 9 nucleotides agree with TRBD1. CDR3 length: 14 residues. CDR1 is MNHEY, CDR2 SMNVEV, per germline (reference sequence). Unmatched junction bases numbered 6, after V lost 6 bases and J lost 7 bases. The CDR3 region has the DNA TGTGCCAGCAGCTACAGGGGGCGGGGCGGGGAGCTGTTTTTT. Encoded protein: CASSYRGRGGELFF.

This clone is medium-sized within its sample. V is TRBV10-3 and J is TRBJ2-7; TRBD1 matches 7 bases. Per the germline V gene, CDR1 is ENHRY and CDR2 is SYGVKD. The CDR3 loop spans 13 amino acids. After removal of 8 bases from V and 3 bases from J, the junction contained 7 bases not matched to a gene. The CDR3 reads CAIGDRELYEQYF. The CDR3 DNA reads as TGTGCCATCGGAGACAGGGAACTCTACGAGCAGTACTTC.

The chain couples TRBV11-1 to TRBJ1-2; weak D call: TRBD1 (6 bases). The CDR3 is 15 residues long. CDR1 and CDR2 from the germline V gene are SGHAT and FQDESV (reference sequence). V gave up 5 bases and J gave up 3 bases, with 16 bases separating them. CDR3 amino acids: CASSQVGGGDYGYTF. The CDR3 DNA reads as TGTGCCAGCAGCCAAGTGGGCGGGGGCGACTATGGCTACACCTTC.

This chain uses TRBV2 with TRBJ2-3, with D unresolved. The CDR3 extends over 11 amino acids. Germline values: CDR1 SNHLY, CDR2 FYNNEI. Trimming pared 4 bases from V and 6 bases from J, leaving 5 bases between. The CDR3 coding sequence is TGTGCCAGCAGTGTGAGTGATACGCAGTATTTT. This codes for CASSVSDTQYF.

The chain couples TRBV5-1 to TRBJ2-7; D may be TRBD2 (7 bases). Germline V gene sequence: CDR1 SGHRS, CDR2 YFSETQ. The CDR3 spans 14 residues. The V end lost 4 bases, the J end lost 3 bases, and 14 bases lay between the germline ends. The CDR3 sequence: CASSGSGGLYEQYF. In DNA form, the CDR3 reads TGCGCCAGCAGCGGATCGGGGGGCCTCTACGAGCAGTACTTC. The full variable domain, completed using reference TRBV5-1 and TRBJ2-7, is KAGVTQTPRYLIKTRGQQVTLSCSPISGHRSVSWYQQTPGQGLQFLFEYFSETQRNKGNFPGRFSGRQFSNSRSEMNVSTLELGDSALYLCASSGSGGLYEQYFGPGTRLTVT.

The rearrangement links TRBV7-9 to TRBJ2-3, with D uncertain. The CDR3 runs to 12 residues. V lost 5 bases and J 2 bases, leaving 5 bases between the germline ends. Germline CDR1 is SEHNR and CDR2 is FQNEAQ (reference sequence). The CDR3 sequence: CASSLYTDTQYF. Written as DNA, the CDR3 is TGTGCCAGCAGCCTCTACACAGATACGCAGTATTTT.

The rearrangement joins TRBV7-9 to TRBJ2-3; D remains ambiguous. The CDR3 contains 14 residues. CDR1 and CDR2 from the germline V gene are SEHNR and FQNEAQ (reference sequence). V was cut by 1 base and J by 2 bases, with 7 bases left in between. The CDR3 DNA reads as TGTGCCAGCAGCTTAGGTATTAACACAGATACGCAGTATTTT. Translated, it gives CASSLGINTDTQYF.

This sequence joins TRBV29-1 and TRBJ1-1, with a tentative D call TRBD1 (5 bases). The V end lost 8 bases, the J end lost 5 bases, and 15 bases lay between the germline ends. From germline, CDR1 is SQVTM and CDR2 ANQGSEA. This CDR3 spans 12 amino acids. In nucleotides, the CDR3 is TGCAGCACCCGAATGGGGCCGACTGAAGCTTTCTTT. Amino acids: CSTRMGPTEAFF. The full variable domain, in which reference TRBV29-1 and TRBJ1-1 provide the parts outside the CDR3, is SAVISQKPSRDICQRGTSLTIQCQVDSQVTMMFWYRQQPGQSLTLIATANQGSEATYESGFVIDKFPISRPNLTFSTLTVSNMSPEDSSIYLCSTRMGPTEAFFGQGTRLTVV.

The gene calls are TRBV25-1 and TRBJ2-2; 11 positions match TRBD1. The CDR3 is 17 amino acids. Germline V lookup: CDR1 MGHDK, CDR2 SYGVNS. The junction had 10 bases not matched to a gene; V was cut back by 5 bases and J by 5 bases. For the CDR3, the DNA is TGTGCCAGCAGTTCTCGGACAGGGGGCCCAGAAACCGGGGAGCTGTTTTTT. It translates to CASSSRTGGPETGELFF.

The rearrangement uses TRBV25-1 and TRBJ2-3, with D maybe TRBD1 (6 bases). CDR1 MGHDK and CDR2 SYGVNS come from the germline V gene. The CDR3 has 15 amino acids. V lost 4 bases to trimming and J lost 3 bases, with 14 bases between them. CDR3 bases: TGTGCCAGCAGTGCCCACCCTGGACAGACAGATACGCAGTATTTT. Protein: CASSAHPGQTDTQYF.

This sequence joins TRBV7-2 and TRBJ1-4; the match to TRBD1 covers 9 bases. CDR1 and CDR2 (germline): SGHTA, FQGNSA. The CDR3 runs 17 residues. V gave up 1 base and J gave up 7 bases; unmatched junction bases: 10. The CDR3 protein is CASSLGPSGTGTEKLFF. As DNA, the CDR3 is TGTGCCAGCAGCTTAGGCCCATCCGGGACAGGGACTGAAAAACTGTTTTTT.

The J gene is TRBJ1-3, the V gene TRBV7-2; TRBD1 aligns across 7 bases. Losses at the gene ends were 5 bases for V and 0 bases for J; bases not matched to a gene: 1. The germline V gene has CDR1 SGHTA and CDR2 FQGNSA. The CDR3 is 14 residues long. This CDR3 is CASSPGGSGNTIYF. DNA of the CDR3: TGTGCCAGCAGCCCAGGGGGCTCTGGAAACACCATATATTTT.

CDR3 in DNA: TGTGCCAGCAGCCAGTACAATGAGCAGTTCTTC. Translated, it gives CASSQYNEQFF. The chain uses TRBV11-3 and TRBJ2-1; the D is unclear. Looked up from germline, CDR1 is SGHNT and CDR2 is YENEEA. The CDR3 contains 11 residues. The ends were cut back, 5 bases at V and 4 bases at J, with 3 bases in the middle.

J is TRBJ2-7 and V is TRBV5-8; 11 bases fit TRBD1. Trimming cost V 4 bases and J 9 bases; bases outside gene matches: 9. The CDR3 covers 14 residues. Germline V gene lookup returns CDR1 SGHTS and CDR2 YDEGEE. DNA of the CDR3: TGTGCCAGCAGCCTAAGGACAGGGGGCGCGGTGCAGTACTTC. Its protein is CASSLRTGGAVQYF.

The V call is TRBV25-1, the J call TRBJ1-3, with D perhaps matching TRBD1 (5 bases). Germline assignment: CDR1 MGHDK and CDR2 SYGVNS. Trimming left V 1 base short and J 4 bases short, with 14 bases between. This CDR3 has 16 residues. CDR3 protein: CASSEFITGVGNTIYF. DNA of the CDR3: TGTGCCAGCAGTGAATTCATTACGGGGGTAGGAAACACCATATATTTT.

The chain carries TRBV7-2 and TRBJ2-3; 7 positions agree with TRBD1. The CDR3 sequence is 15 residues long. Germline V gene data show CDR1 as SGHTA and CDR2 as FQGNSA. V lost 3 bases and J lost 2; bases outside the gene matches: 5. The CDR3 nucleotides are TGTGCCAGCAGCTTCGGACAGGTTACCACAGATACGCAGTATTTT. Amino acid sequence: CASSFGQVTTDTQYF.